This T cell receptor beta chain is drawn from a study of T cell repertoires in cytomegalovirus infection. On this clonotype: Its target is unknown.

The V gene's germline CDR1 is MNHNY and CDR2 SVGAGI (reference sequence). The CDR3 is 15 residues long. Trimming cost V 0 bases and J 8 bases, with 16 bases left between them. TCRdb ran MiXCR on the reads and lists one entry per CDR3 protein. The table has fewer than 850,000 distinct CDR3 sequences, 25% to 35% seen once. The clonotype was recovered from a human donor in good health (CMV status not recorded). Some clones in this sample may be carry-over from other donors' samples. This chain links TRBV6-6 with TRBJ1-2, with D tentatively TRBD1 (6 bases). The sample here was cultured CD8+ T cells from PBMCs, taken from culture after CMV antigen stimulation. In nucleotides, the CDR3 is TGTGCCAGCAGTTACTCGAACACAGGGTATTACGGCTACACCTTC. This translates into CASSYSNTGYYGYTF.